The 12 T cell receptor beta chains below were found in one sample sequenced in a study of CXCR3-negative and CXCR3-positive naive CD8 T cells. Study results and caveats: Higher TRB CDR3 hydrophobicity marked CXCR3-positive naive cells relative to CXCR3-negative naive cells.

TRB cDNA was prepared as libraries by UMI-labeled 5' RACE. TCRdb reprocessed the 5' RACE reads; each CDR3 protein has one entry and no DNA is given. The specimen's table records approximately 96,000 distinct CDR3 sequences. Their antigens remain unidentified. Sequenced material: naive CXCR3+ CD8+ T cells from blood. Subset described: CD45RO-CCR7+CD27+CD95- naive CD8+ T cells expressing CXCR3 (TNR3+). These receptors were obtained from a human donor in good health. Some clones in this sample may be carry-over from other donors' samples.

The V and J genes are TRBV29-1 and TRBJ1-2; TCRdb returns TRBD1, unconfirmable since there is no DNA. The germline V gene has CDR1 SQVTM and CDR2 ANQGSEA. The CDR3 covers 20 residues. The CDR3 sequence: CSVEKDAIPRDTDPLYGYTF.

The chain has TRBV7-6 and TRBJ2-3; TCRdb proposes TRBD1, but this gene call is untestable without DNA. The germline gives CDR1 SGHVS, CDR2 FNYEAQ. The CDR3 loop spans 13 amino acids. CDR3 residues: CASSLGEGSMQYF.

The chain couples TRBV4-3 to TRBJ1-2; TCRdb proposes TRBD1, but this gene call is untestable without DNA. There are 15 residues in the CDR3. Germline V lookup: CDR1 LGHNA, CDR2 YSLEER. CDR3 residues: CASSQGTGSNYGYTF.

The chain recombines TRBV6-4 with TRBJ2-3; TCRdb selects TRBD1, and the lack of DNA leaves this call unchecked. The CDR3 length is 13 residues. Germline CDR1 is MRHNA and CDR2 is SNTAGT. CDR3 region: CASSAGNTDTQYF.

The chain combines TRBV6-2 or TRBV6-3 with TRBJ2-7; the TCRdb call, TRBD1, lacks DNA for checking. Germline CDR1 is MNHEY and CDR2 is SVGEGT. This CDR3 is built from 14 residues. CDR3 amino acids: CASSYRGTTYEQYF.

The V gene is TRBV6-2 or TRBV6-3, the J gene TRBJ2-7. This CDR3 contains 12 residues. Germline CDR1 MNHEY, CDR2 SVGEGT. CDR3 sequence reads: CASSYSVYEQYF.

This chain uses TRBV13 with TRBJ2-7. The CDR3 contains 13 residues. Per the germline V gene, CDR1 is PRHDT and CDR2 is FYEKMQ (reference sequence). The CDR3 sequence is CASSFWRSYEQYF.

This chain joins TRBV4-2 and TRBJ1-5; TCRdb picks TRBD1, but there is no DNA to check that call. Germline V gene lookup returns CDR1 LGHNA and CDR2 YNFKEQ. The CDR3 is 13 residues long. CDR3 region: CASSQNPGQPQHF.

The chain has TRBV7-8 and TRBJ2-7; TCRdb designates TRBD2, a call that cannot be tested without DNA. CDR3 length: 17 residues. The germline gives CDR1 SGHVS, CDR2 FQNEAQ. CDR3 sequence reads: CASSLGLAGGMVYEQYF. The whole variable domain, filled in from reference TRBV7-8 and TRBJ2-7, reads GAGVSQSPRYKVAKRGQDVALRCDPISGHVSLFWYQQALGQGPEFLTYFQNEAQLDKSGLPSDRFFAERPEGSVSTLKIQRTQQEDSAVYLCASSLGLAGGMVYEQYFGPGTRLTVT.

The chain joins TRBV20-1 to TRBJ2-7. CDR1 and CDR2 from the germline V gene are DFQATT and SNEGSKA (reference sequence). The CDR3 consists of 11 residues. CDR3 amino acids: CSAREGYEQYF.

The chain joins TRBV12-3 or TRBV12-4 to TRBJ2-1; TCRdb reports TRBD1, a call that lacks DNA to check it against. This CDR3 region has 16 residues. The CDR3 sequence is CASSLWSGTGLHEQFF.

This sequence joins TRBV5-6 and TRBJ2-1; there is no DNA to check the TCRdb D call of TRBD1. Germline CDR1 reads SGHDT; CDR2 reads YYEEEE. This CDR3 spans 14 amino acids. CDR3 in amino acids: CASSFWDSYNEQFF.